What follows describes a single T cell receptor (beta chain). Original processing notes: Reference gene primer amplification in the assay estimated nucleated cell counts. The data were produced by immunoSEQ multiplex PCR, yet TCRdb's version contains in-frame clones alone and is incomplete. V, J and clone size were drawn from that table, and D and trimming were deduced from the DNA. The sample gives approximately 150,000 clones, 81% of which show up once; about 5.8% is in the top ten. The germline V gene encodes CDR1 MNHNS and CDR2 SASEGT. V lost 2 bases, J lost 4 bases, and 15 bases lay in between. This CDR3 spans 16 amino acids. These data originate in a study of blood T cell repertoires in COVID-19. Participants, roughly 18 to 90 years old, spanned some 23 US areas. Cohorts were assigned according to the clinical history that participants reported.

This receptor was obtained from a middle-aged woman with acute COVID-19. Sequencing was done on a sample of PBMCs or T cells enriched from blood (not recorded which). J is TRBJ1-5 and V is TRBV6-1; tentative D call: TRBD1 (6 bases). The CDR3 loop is CASSENGGGSNQPQHF. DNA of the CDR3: TGTGCCAGCAGTGAAAACGGCGGGGGCTCTAATCAGCCCCAGCATTTT.